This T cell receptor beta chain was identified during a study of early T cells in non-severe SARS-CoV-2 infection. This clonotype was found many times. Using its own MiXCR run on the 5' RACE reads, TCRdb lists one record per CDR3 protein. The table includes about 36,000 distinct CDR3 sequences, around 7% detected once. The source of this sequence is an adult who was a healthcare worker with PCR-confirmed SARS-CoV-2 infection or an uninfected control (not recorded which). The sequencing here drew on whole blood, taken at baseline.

CDR3 nucleotides: TGTGCCAGCAGCCGAGCGGGATACGTGACAGATACGCAGTATTTT. It yields the protein CASSRAGYVTDTQYF. The chain carries TRBV14 and TRBJ2-3; TRBD2 matches 7 bases. The CDR3 is made up of 15 amino acids. The germline V gene has CDR1 SGHDN and CDR2 FVKESK. With V trimmed by 4 bases and J by 3 bases, 7 bases remained unmatched.